The 9 T cell receptor beta chains given below trace back to one sample, sequenced in a study of cytomegalovirus exposure and HLA in healthy donors. PCR primers comprised 60 Vbeta and 13 Jbeta primers. Measured with immunoSEQ multiplex PCR; TCRdb has only the in-frame clones, and not every one. Altogether fewer than 200,000 clones are present, 82% being singletons, with the ten largest covering roughly 1.6%. Material for sequencing was PBMCs. These receptors all come from a girl aged 10-17 years in good health and CMV-seropositive.

CDR3 region: CASSMDREGEQYF. The DNA for the CDR3 is TGTGCCAGCAGCATGGACAGGGAGGGGGAGCAGTACTTC. The chain joins TRBV2 to TRBJ2-7, with D perhaps TRBD1 (8 bases). The germline V gene encodes CDR1 SNHLY and CDR2 FYNNEI. Trimming left V 6 bases short and J 7 bases short, with 16 bases between. The CDR3 runs 13 residues.

The chain carries TRBV28 and TRBJ2-7; D unresolved. The CDR3 loop spans 14 amino acids. Trimming removed 9 bases at V and 3 bases at J, with 18 bases between. Germline V gives CDR1 MDHEN, CDR2 SYDVKM. CDR3 in amino acids: CASLVSPPGYEQYF. Written as DNA, the CDR3 is TGTGCCAGTCTAGTATCCCCGCCGGGCTACGAGCAGTACTTC. The whole variable domain, filled in from reference TRBV28 and TRBJ2-7, reads DVKVTQSSRYLVKRTGEKVFLECVQDMDHENMFWYRQDPGLGLRLIYFSYDVKMKEKGDIPEGYSVSREKKERFSLILESASTNQTSMYLCASLVSPPGYEQYFGPGTRLTVT.

The chain joins TRBV9 to TRBJ2-3; D might be TRBD1 (5 bases). Germline V CDR1 and CDR2: SGDLS, YYNGEE. The CDR3 sequence is 14 residues long. V was trimmed by 0 bases and J by 5 bases, leaving 10 bases between them. The CDR3 loop is CASSVDGQGDTQYF. In DNA, the CDR3 is TGTGCCAGCAGCGTAGACGGGCAGGGAGATACGCAGTATTTT.

The chain links TRBV7-3 to TRBJ2-3; TRBD2 aligns across 12 bases. With 3 bases clipped from V and 2 bases from J, the junction kept 3 bases outside the gene matches. The CDR3 has 16 amino acids. Germline CDR1 reads SGHTA; CDR2 reads FQGTGA. The CDR3 nucleotides are TGTGCCAGCAGCTTCCTAGCGGGAGGGCCCACAGATACGCAGTATTTT. Translation: CASSFLAGGPTDTQYF.

Comments on this clone: A junction end diverges from the germline sequence, so it may reflect a read error. CDR3 protein: CASSPVQGLGFF. For the CDR3, the DNA is TGTGCCAGCAGCCCTGTCCAGGGGCTGGGATTCTTC. V usage is TRBV7-9 and J usage is TRBJ1-2; possibly TRBD1 for D (6 bases). CDR1 and CDR2 from the germline V gene are SEHNR and FQNEAQ (reference sequence). The CDR3 loop spans 12 amino acids.

V is TRBV6-5 and J is TRBJ2-7; D call uncertain. Trimming shortened V by 4 bases and J by 2 bases, and 15 bases separated the two germline ends. Germline CDR1 and CDR2: MNHEY and SVGAGI. The CDR3 length is 15 residues. The CDR3 nucleotides read TGTGCCAGCAGTTCTATTAAACTAAAGGCCTACGAGCAGTACTTC. Residues: CASSSIKLKAYEQYF.

The rearrangement joins TRBV9 to TRBJ2-1; D is perhaps TRBD2 (6 bases). Trimming stripped 4 bases from V and 6 bases from J, with 14 bases between. CDR3 length: 14 residues. Germline loops: CDR1 SGDLS, CDR2 YYNGEE. The CDR3 coding sequence is TGTGCCAGCAGCCCCTCCCCGCGGGGCAATGAGCAGTTCTTC. Its protein product is CASSPSPRGNEQFF.

The chain combines TRBV6-6 with TRBJ2-1, with D maybe TRBD1 (5 bases). This CDR3 region has 15 residues. The V gene lost 4 bases and the J gene lost 1 base, with 11 bases spanning the gap. CDR1 is MNHNY, CDR2 SVGAGI, per germline (reference sequence). The CDR3 DNA is TGTGCCAGCAGTTTGACAGATGAGTCCTACAATGAGCAGTTCTTC. It translates to CASSLTDESYNEQFF.

The chain links TRBV5-1 to TRBJ1-1; TRBD1 agrees at 7 bases. The length of the CDR3 is 15 residues. CDR1 SGHRS and CDR2 YFSETQ come from the germline V gene. J gave up 4 bases and V 0 bases, and 6 bases lay outside the gene matches. The DNA of the CDR3 is TGCGCCAGCAGCTTGGAGACAGGGTGGGCCACTGAAGCTTTCTTT. Translated: CASSLETGWATEAFF.